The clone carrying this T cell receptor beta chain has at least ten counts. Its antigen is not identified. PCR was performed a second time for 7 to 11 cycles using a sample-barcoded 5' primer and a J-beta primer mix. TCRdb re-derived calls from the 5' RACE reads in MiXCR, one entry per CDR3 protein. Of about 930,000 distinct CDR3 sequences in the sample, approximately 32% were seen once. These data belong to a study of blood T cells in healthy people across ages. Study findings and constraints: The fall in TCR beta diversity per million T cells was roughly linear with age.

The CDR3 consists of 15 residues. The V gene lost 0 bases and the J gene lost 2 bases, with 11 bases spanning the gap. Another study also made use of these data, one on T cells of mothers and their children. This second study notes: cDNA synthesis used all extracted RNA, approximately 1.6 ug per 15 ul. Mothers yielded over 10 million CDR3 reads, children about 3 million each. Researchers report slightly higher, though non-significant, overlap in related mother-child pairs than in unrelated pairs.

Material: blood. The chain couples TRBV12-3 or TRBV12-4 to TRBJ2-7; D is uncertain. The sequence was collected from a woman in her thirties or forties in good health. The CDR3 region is CASSLALGGPYEQYF. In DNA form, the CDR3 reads TGTGCCAGCAGTTTAGCTTTAGGCGGACCCTACGAGCAGTACTTC.